This TCR beta chain was sequenced for a study of response to subunit inactivated influenza vaccine. MiXCR, applied by TCRdb to the RT-PCR reads, yields one record per CDR3 protein. In the table there are 300,000 to 350,000 distinct CDR3 sequences, about a fifth of which are singletons. The study's findings and limits: Seasonal influenza vaccination, on each occasion, was suggested by the authors to recruit few new T cells.

This clonotype appeared a few times. Antigen: not known. The CDR3 loop spans 13 amino acids. CDR1 SGHDN and CDR2 FVKESK come from the germline V gene. The V gene lost 1 base and the J gene lost 6 bases, with 8 bases spanning the gap. The sequence was obtained from a man aged 50 to 69 who received an inactivated influenza vaccine. This chain connects TRBV14 to TRBJ2-3, with D possibly TRBD2 on 6 matching bases. The starting material was PBMCs from blood, obtained about 20 months after vaccination. The DNA for the CDR3 is TGTGCCAGCAGCCAAGGGGGAGGCGATACGCAGTATTTT. Translated: CASSQGGGDTQYF.